The present TCR beta chain was sequenced within a study of preoperative IRX-2 immunotherapy in early breast cancer. Treatment given: preoperative locoregional IRX-2 cytokine immunotherapy. Patients received preoperative, locoregional IRX-2 cytokine immunotherapy in a phase Ib study. Libraries were prepared by immunoSEQ multiplex PCR; TCRdb keeps only in-frame clonotypes and omits some of them. The sample gives roughly 93,000 clones, 70% to 90% of which show up once; approximately 2% is in the top ten. V was trimmed by 6 bases and J by 6 bases, leaving 15 bases between them. Germline V gives CDR1 WNHNN, CDR2 SYGVQD (reference sequence). This CDR3 comprises 14 residues.

The sample here was tumor tissue, taken after IRX-2 immunotherapy. J is TRBJ2-1 and V is TRBV10-1; TRBD2 might be the D (6 bases). The sequence derives from a human donor with breast cancer. CDR3 nucleotides: TGCGCCAGCAGCCGGGACTCCGGGCCCAATGAGCAGTTCTTC. Encoded protein: CASSRDSGPNEQFF.